The 18 T cell receptor beta chains in this list originate from one sample, sequenced in a study of cytomegalovirus exposure and HLA in healthy donors. Repertoires were generated with immunoSEQ multiplex PCR, while TCRdb's copy carries only in-frame clones and drops some. This sample has under 100,000 clones, with around 96% found just once. The specimen was PBMCs. The origin of the receptors is a man aged 18 to 29 in good health and CMV-seronegative.

This rearrangement joins TRBV14 to TRBJ2-7; TRBD1 aligns across 7 bases. Germline V gene sequence: CDR1 SGHDN, CDR2 FVKESK. CDR3 size: 14 residues. V shed 5 bases, J shed 0 bases, and the junction held 4 bases outside the gene matches. The CDR3 bases are TGTGCCAGCAGCGTTGGGACAGACTCCTACGAGCAGTACTTC. It is translated as CASSVGTDSYEQYF.

Only one count was recorded for this clone. The rearrangement uses TRBV27 and TRBJ2-1, with 9 bases lining up with TRBD2. The germline V gene encodes CDR1 MNHEY and CDR2 SMNVEV (reference sequence). With V trimmed by 4 bases and J by 0 bases, 13 bases remained unmatched. This CDR3 has 19 residues. CDR3 nucleotide sequence: TGTGCCAGCAGTTACCCATGGCTAGCGGGAAAACGCTCCTACAATGAGCAGTTCTTC. This sequence encodes CASSYPWLAGKRSYNEQFF.

For this clone: This same CDR3 is encoded by further DNA sequences in the sample. This rearrangement joins TRBV7-9 to TRBJ1-4; 12 bases align to TRBD1. Germline values: CDR1 SEHNR, CDR2 FQNEAQ (reference sequence). Trimming took 5 bases from V and 8 from J; bases not matched to a gene: 6. The CDR3 extends over 15 amino acids. The CDR3 DNA sequence: TGTGCCAGCAGCGCGACCGGGACAGGGGGCGAAAAACTGTTTTTT. This codes for CASSATGTGGEKLFF.

The chain combines TRBV27 with TRBJ2-3; 8 bases match TRBD2. The CDR3 contains 15 residues. The V and J ends lost 4 bases and 5 bases, in that order; junction bases with no gene match: 8. In germline, CDR1 is MNHEY, CDR2 SMNVEV (reference sequence). The CDR3 sequence is CASSSPRGGEDTQYF. The CDR3 DNA reads as TGTGCCAGCAGTTCCCCCCGGGGGGGTGAAGATACGCAGTATTTT.

This sequence joins TRBV5-1 and TRBJ2-7; D is unresolved. With 6 bases removed from V and 4 bases from J, the gap between germline ends came to 17 bases. This CDR3 spans 14 amino acids. Germline values: CDR1 SGHRS, CDR2 YFSETQ. DNA of the CDR3: TGCGCCAGCACCCCTTCCGACCTAGGATACGAGCAGTACTTC. Its protein product is CASTPSDLGYEQYF.

The chain joins TRBV7-2 to TRBJ1-3; no firm D call. The CDR3 has 14 residues. The V gene lost 1 base and the J gene lost 0 bases, with 4 bases spanning the gap. Per germline, CDR1 SGHTA and CDR2 FQGNSA. The CDR3 loop reads CASSLDGSGNTIYF. In nucleotides, the CDR3 is TGTGCCAGCAGCTTAGACGGCTCTGGAAACACCATATATTTT.

The table lists this clone with a count of one. The chain has TRBV5-1 and TRBJ2-1; TRBD2 aligns across 8 bases. V lost 0 bases, J lost 8 bases, and 10 bases stayed unmatched. The length of the CDR3 is 16 residues. The germline V gene encodes CDR1 SGHRS and CDR2 YFSETQ. The CDR3, as DNA: TGCGCCAGCAGCTTGGGAGTGGGCGGGGGGCTCGATGAGCAGTTCTTC. The encoded protein is CASSLGVGGGLDEQFF. Together with reference TRBV5-1 and TRBJ2-1, the CDR3 gives the full variable domain: KAGVTQTPRYLIKTRGQQVTLSCSPISGHRSVSWYQQTPGQGLQFLFEYFSETQRNKGNFPGRFSGRQFSNSRSEMNVSTLELGDSALYLCASSLGVGGGLDEQFFGPGTRLTVL.

This sequence joins TRBV19 and TRBJ1-5, with D maybe TRBD1 (6 bases). Germline CDR1 is LNHDA and CDR2 is SQIVND (reference sequence). Trimming left V 7 bases short and J 6 bases short, with 16 bases between. The CDR3 has 14 amino acids. In DNA form, the CDR3 reads TGTGCCAGTACGGGGGGCAATATTGGTCAGCCCCAGCATTTT. This codes for CASTGGNIGQPQHF. The full variable domain, in which reference TRBV19 and TRBJ1-5 provide the parts outside the CDR3, is DGGITQSPKYLFRKEGQNVTLSCEQNLNHDAMYWYRQDPGQGLRLIYYSQIVNDFQKGDIAEGYSVSREKKESFPLTVTSAQKNPTAFYLCASTGGNIGQPQHFGDGTRLSIL.

The chain joins TRBV15 to TRBJ1-3; D not certain. Germline V gene lookup returns CDR1 LNHNV and CDR2 YYDKDF (reference sequence). Trimming removed 9 bases at V and 3 bases at J, with 12 bases between. The CDR3 is 13 residues long. The CDR3 here is CATSLSFGNTIYF. The CDR3 bases are TGTGCCACTAGCTTATCCTTTGGAAACACCATATATTTT.

The chain employs TRBV6-5 and TRBJ2-3; TRBD2 matches 8 bases. The ends lost 0 bases at V and 5 bases at J; junction bases unmatched: 4. There are 15 residues in the CDR3. CDR1 is MNHEY and CDR2 is SVGAGI in the germline V gene. In nucleotides, the CDR3 is TGTGCCAGCAGTTACTCGGGACTAGTTGGAGATACGCAGTATTTT. It yields the protein CASSYSGLVGDTQYF.

This chain links TRBV13 with TRBJ1-1; D unresolved. CDR1 PRHDT and CDR2 FYEKMQ come from the germline V gene (reference sequence). The CDR3 runs 13 residues. With 1 base removed from V and 0 bases from J, the gap between germline ends came to 3 bases. CDR3 bases: TGTGCCAGCAGCTTAGCGGTGAACACTGAAGCTTTCTTT. Encoded protein: CASSLAVNTEAFF.

This sequence joins TRBV6-1 and TRBJ1-2; 7 bases agree with TRBD1. With 6 bases clipped from V and 1 base from J, the junction kept 8 bases outside the gene matches. CDR1 and CDR2 (germline): MNHNS, SASEGT. This CDR3 is 15 amino acids long. The CDR3 DNA follows: TGTGCCAGCAGCGGCGACAGGGCTGGTAACTATGGCTACACCTTC. Its translation: CASSGDRAGNYGYTF.

This chain links TRBV28 with TRBJ2-7, with 10 bases fitting TRBD1. Germline V gene sequence: CDR1 MDHEN, CDR2 SYDVKM. The CDR3 extends over 16 amino acids. The V segment lost 3 bases and the J segment 2 bases; nucleotides outside the gene matches: 7. The CDR3, as DNA: TGTGCCAGCAGTTTCCCCCCGGGACAGGGGACCTACGAGCAGTACTTC. This codes for CASSFPPGQGTYEQYF.

This chain uses TRBV9 with TRBJ2-5; 9 bases map to TRBD1. Germline-derived CDR1 and CDR2 are SGDLS and YYNGEE. The V segment lost 3 bases and the J segment 5 bases; nucleotides outside the gene matches: 5. The CDR3 length is 14 residues. This chain's CDR3 is CASSAGQGGETQYF. In DNA form, the CDR3 reads TGTGCCAGCAGCGCGGGACAGGGTGGGGAGACCCAGTACTTC. The whole variable domain, filled in from reference TRBV9 and TRBJ2-5, reads DSGVTQTPKHLITATGQRVTLRCSPRSGDLSVYWYQQSLDQGLQFLIQYYNGEERAKGNILERFSAQQFPDLHSELNLSSLELGDSALYFCASSAGQGGETQYFGPGTRLLVL.

This chain joins TRBV4-3 and TRBJ1-5; 7 bases align to TRBD1. Germline assignment: CDR1 LGHNA and CDR2 YSLEER. The CDR3 extends over 14 amino acids. J lost 6 bases, V lost 1 base, and 3 bases had no gene match. The CDR3 region is CASSQVRQGQPQHF. The DNA of the CDR3 is TGCGCCAGCAGCCAAGTCCGACAGGGTCAGCCCCAGCATTTT.

Of note for this clone: At one end, the junction sequence differs from germline, possibly due to a read error. The CDR3 DNA follows: TGCCCAAGCGGTGCTGGCTACACCTTC. It codes for CPSGAGYTF. The gene calls are TRBV11-2 and TRBJ1-2; unclear D gene. Germline V gene lookup returns CDR1 SGHAT and CDR2 FQNNGV. The CDR3 sequence is 9 residues long.

The rearrangement joins TRBV7-3 to TRBJ2-1; a possible D gene is TRBD2 (6 bases). This CDR3 comprises 16 residues. Trimming removed 2 bases at V and 4 bases at J, with 15 bases between. Germline V gives CDR1 SGHTA, CDR2 FQGTGA. For the CDR3, the DNA is TGTGCCAGCAGCTTATTGGCCCGCGGGGAATACAATGAGCAGTTCTTC. Encoded protein: CASSLLARGEYNEQFF.

The rearrangement uses TRBV7-3 and TRBJ2-5, with 7 bases identical to TRBD2. Germline-derived CDR1 and CDR2 are SGHTA and FQGTGA. The CDR3 covers 14 residues. Trimming removed 5 bases from V and 4 bases from J; junction bases left unmatched: 7. CDR3 nucleotides: TGTGCCAGCAGCCCAGCGGGGAGGGGAGAGACCCAGTACTTC. It translates to CASSPAGRGETQYF.